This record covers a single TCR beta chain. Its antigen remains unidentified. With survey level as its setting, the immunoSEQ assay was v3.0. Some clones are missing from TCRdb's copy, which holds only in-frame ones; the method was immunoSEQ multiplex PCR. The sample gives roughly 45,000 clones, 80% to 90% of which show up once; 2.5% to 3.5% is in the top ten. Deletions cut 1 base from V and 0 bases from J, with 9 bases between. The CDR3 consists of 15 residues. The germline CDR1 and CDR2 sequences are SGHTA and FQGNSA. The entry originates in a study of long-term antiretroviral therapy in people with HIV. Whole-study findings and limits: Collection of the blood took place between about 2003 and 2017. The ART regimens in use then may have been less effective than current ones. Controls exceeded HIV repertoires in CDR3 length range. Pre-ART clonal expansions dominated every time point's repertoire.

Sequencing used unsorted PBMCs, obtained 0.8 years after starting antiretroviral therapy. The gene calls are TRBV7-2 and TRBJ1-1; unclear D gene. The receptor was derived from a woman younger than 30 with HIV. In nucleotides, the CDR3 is TGTGCCAGCAGCTTAGGGCAGAGCATGAACACTGAAGCTTTCTTT. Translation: CASSLGQSMNTEAFF.